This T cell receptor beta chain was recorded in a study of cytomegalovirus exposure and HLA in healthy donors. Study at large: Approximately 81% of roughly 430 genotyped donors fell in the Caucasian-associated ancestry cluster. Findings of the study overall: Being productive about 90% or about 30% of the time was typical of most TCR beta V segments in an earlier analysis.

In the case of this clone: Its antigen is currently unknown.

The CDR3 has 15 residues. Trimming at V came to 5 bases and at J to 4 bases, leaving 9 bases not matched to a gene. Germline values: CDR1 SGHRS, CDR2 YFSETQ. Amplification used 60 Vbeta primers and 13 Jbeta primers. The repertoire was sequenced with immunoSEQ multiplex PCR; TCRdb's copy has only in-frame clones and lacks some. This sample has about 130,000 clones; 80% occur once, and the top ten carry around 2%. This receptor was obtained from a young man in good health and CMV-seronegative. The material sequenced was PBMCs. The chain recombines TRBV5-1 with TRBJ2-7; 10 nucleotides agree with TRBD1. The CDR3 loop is CASRTTGQGLYEQYF. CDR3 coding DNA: TGCGCCAGCAGGACCACGGGACAGGGGCTGTACGAGCAGTACTTC.